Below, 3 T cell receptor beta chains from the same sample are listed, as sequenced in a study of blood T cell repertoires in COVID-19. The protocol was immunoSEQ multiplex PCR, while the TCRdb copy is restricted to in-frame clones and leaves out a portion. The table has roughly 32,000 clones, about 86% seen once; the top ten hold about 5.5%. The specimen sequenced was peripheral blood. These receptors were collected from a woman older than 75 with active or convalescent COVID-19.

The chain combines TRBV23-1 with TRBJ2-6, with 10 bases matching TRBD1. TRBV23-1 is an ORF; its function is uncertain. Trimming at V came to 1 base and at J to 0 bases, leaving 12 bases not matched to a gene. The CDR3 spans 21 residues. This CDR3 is CASSQYSWDRGSLSGANVLTF. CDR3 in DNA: TGCGCCAGCAGTCAATATTCATGGGACAGGGGATCTCTCTCTGGGGCCAACGTCCTGACTTTC.

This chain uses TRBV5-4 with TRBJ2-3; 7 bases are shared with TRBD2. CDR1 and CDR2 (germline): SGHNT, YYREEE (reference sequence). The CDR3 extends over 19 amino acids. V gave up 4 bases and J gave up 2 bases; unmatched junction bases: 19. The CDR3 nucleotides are TGTGCCAGCAGCCCAACCCTCAACTTTCGGGGGGTCGTCACAGATACGCAGTATTTT. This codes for CASSPTLNFRGVVTDTQYF.

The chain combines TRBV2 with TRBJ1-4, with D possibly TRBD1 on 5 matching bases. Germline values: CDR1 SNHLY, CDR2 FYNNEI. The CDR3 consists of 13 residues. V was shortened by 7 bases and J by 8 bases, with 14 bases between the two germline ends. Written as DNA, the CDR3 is TGTGCCAGCACGGGGCAGGGAGGGGAAAAACTGTTTTTT. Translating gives CASTGQGGEKLFF.